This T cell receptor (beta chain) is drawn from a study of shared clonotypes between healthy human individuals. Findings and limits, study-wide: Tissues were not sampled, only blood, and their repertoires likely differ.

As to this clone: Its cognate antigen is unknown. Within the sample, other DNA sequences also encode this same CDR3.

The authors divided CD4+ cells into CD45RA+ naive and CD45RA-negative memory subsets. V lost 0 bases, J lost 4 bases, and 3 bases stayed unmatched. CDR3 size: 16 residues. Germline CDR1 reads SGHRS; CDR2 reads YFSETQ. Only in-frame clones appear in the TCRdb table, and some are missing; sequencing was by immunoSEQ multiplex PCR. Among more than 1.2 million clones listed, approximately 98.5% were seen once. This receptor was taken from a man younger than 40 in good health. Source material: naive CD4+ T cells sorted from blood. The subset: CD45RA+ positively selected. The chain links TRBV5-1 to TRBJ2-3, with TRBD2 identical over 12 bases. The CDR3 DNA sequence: TGCGCCAGCAGCTTGGGGACTAGCGGGACCTCAGATACGCAGTATTTT. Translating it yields CASSLGTSGTSDTQYF. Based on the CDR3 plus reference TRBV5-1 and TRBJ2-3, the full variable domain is KAGVTQTPRYLIKTRGQQVTLSCSPISGHRSVSWYQQTPGQGLQFLFEYFSETQRNKGNFPGRFSGRQFSNSRSEMNVSTLELGDSALYLCASSLGTSGTSDTQYFGPGTRLTVL.